These 27 T cell receptor beta chains share one sample of origin, sequenced in a study of blood T cells in healthy people across ages. Alongside a J-beta primer mix, a sample-barcoded 5' primer served in a second PCR lasting about 7 to 11 cycles. TCRdb called the 5' RACE reads again in MiXCR, with one record for every CDR3 protein. Of about 290,000 distinct CDR3 sequences in the sample, 25% to 30% were seen once. Sequencing was done on a sample of blood. Source of these receptors: a woman between 70 and 85 years old in good health.

This sequence joins TRBV11-2 and TRBJ1-4; TRBD1 aligns across 7 bases. V lost 1 base to trimming and J lost 7 bases; unmatched junction nucleotides: 9. The germline gives CDR1 SGHAT, CDR2 FQNNGV. CDR3 length: 16 residues. This CDR3 reads CASSLVGGGLSEKLFF. The CDR3 nucleotides read TGTGCCAGCAGCTTAGTAGGAGGGGGCTTGAGTGAAAAACTGTTTTTT. Based on the CDR3 plus reference TRBV11-2 and TRBJ1-4, the full variable domain is EAGVAQSPRYKIIEKRQSVAFWCNPISGHATLYWYQQILGQGPKLLIQFQNNGVVDDSQLPKDRFSAERLKGVDSTLKIQPAKLEDSAVYLCASSLVGGGLSEKLFFGSGTQLSVL.

V is TRBV5-1 and J is TRBJ2-1; D possibly corresponds to TRBD2 (5 bases). V gave up 0 bases and J gave up 6 bases, with 19 bases separating them. The germline V gene encodes CDR1 SGHRS and CDR2 YFSETQ. The CDR3 has 17 residues. The CDR3 nucleotides read TGCGCCAGCAGCTTGGCCTTGTTGGCTAGCCGCTCCAATGAGCAGTTCTTC. The encoded protein is CASSLALLASRSNEQFF.

This clonotype was seen a handful of times. This chain joins TRBV18 and TRBJ2-3; D is possibly TRBD2 (5 bases). V dropped 5 bases and J dropped 0 bases, with 21 bases sitting between them. CDR1 and CDR2 (germline): KGHSH, LQKENI. This CDR3 has 18 residues. The CDR3 sequence is CASSAIPLQRTSTDTQYF. The CDR3 DNA is TGTGCCAGCTCAGCGATTCCTCTACAGAGGACTAGCACAGATACGCAGTATTTT.

The V call is TRBV9, the J call TRBJ2-3; 10 nucleotides match TRBD2. The V gene's germline CDR1 is SGDLS and CDR2 YYNGEE. The CDR3 spans 13 residues. The V segment lost 4 bases and the J segment 8 bases; nucleotides outside the gene matches: 4. The CDR3 nucleotides are TGTGCCAGCAGCCTTACTAGCGGGATTACGCAGTATTTT. Protein: CASSLTSGITQYF.

This clonotype was counted only a few times. J is TRBJ1-2 and V is TRBV20-1; D might be TRBD1 (5 bases). V gave up 5 bases and J gave up 8 bases, with 18 bases separating them. CDR1 and CDR2 from the germline V gene are DFQATT and SNEGSKA (reference sequence). CDR3 length equals 13 residues. CDR3 in DNA: TGCAGTGCTTACGGCGTGGGGGAAGGCGGCTACACCTTC. Amino acids: CSAYGVGEGGYTF.

This chain uses TRBV12-3 or TRBV12-4 with TRBJ2-6; D uncertain. The V gene lost 3 bases and the J gene lost 10 bases, with 13 bases spanning the gap. This CDR3 contains 14 residues. The CDR3 loop is CASSFRTSPNVLTF. The CDR3 DNA reads TGTGCCAGCAGTTTTAGAACATCCCCGAACGTCCTGACTTTC.

This clonotype has a handful of counts. The genes are TRBV2 and TRBJ2-3; D is perhaps TRBD2 (6 bases). V was pared by 6 bases and J by 0 bases, with 16 bases between. CDR1 SNHLY and CDR2 FYNNEI come from the germline V gene. The CDR3 spans 16 residues. CDR3: CASSGRDSLSTDTQYF. The CDR3 DNA is TGTGCCAGCAGCGGAAGGGACTCCCTTAGCACAGATACGCAGTATTTT.

CDR3 loop: CASSEGTSGSYEQYF. The CDR3 DNA is TGTGCCAGCAGTGAAGGGACTAGCGGTTCCTACGAGCAGTACTTC. The chain uses TRBV25-1 and TRBJ2-7; TRBD2 matches at 11 bases. The germline V gene encodes CDR1 MGHDK and CDR2 SYGVNS. The CDR3 consists of 15 residues. The V and J ends lost 2 bases and 1 base, in that order; junction bases with no gene match: 1.

The rearrangement joins TRBV5-1 to TRBJ2-7; D remains ambiguous. Near its end, the DNA agrees better with TRBJ2-5, so the J call may be wrong. From germline, CDR1 is SGHRS and CDR2 YFSETQ. The CDR3 has 15 residues. CDR3 sequence reads: CASSPLNTAQETQYF. The CDR3 DNA is TGCGCCAGCAGTCCGTTAAACACCGCTCAAGAGACCCAGTACTTC.

The V gene is TRBV10-3, the J gene TRBJ2-5; the D is unclear. The germline gives CDR1 ENHRY, CDR2 SYGVKD. The V end lost 0 bases, the J end lost 11 bases, and 16 bases lay between the germline ends. This CDR3 is built from 14 residues. The DNA for the CDR3 is TGTGCCATCAGTGAGTCGGGTGTAACGAGTGAGCAGTACTTC. This gives the protein CAISESGVTSEQYF.

The rearrangement uses TRBV18 and TRBJ2-5; the D gene is possibly TRBD2 (5 bases). The end of the DNA aligns better with TRBJ2-1, so the J call may be wrong. The CDR3 consists of 12 residues. CDR1 is KGHSH, CDR2 LQKENI, per germline. CDR3: CASSLGLNEQFF. The DNA of the CDR3 is TGTGCCAGCTCACTCGGACTCAATGAGCAGTTCTTC.

This clonotype was seen a few times. The V gene is TRBV20-1, the J gene TRBJ2-3, with D unresolved. The CDR3 has 11 amino acids. Trimming shortened V by 7 bases and J by 5 bases, and 10 bases separated the two germline ends. Germline CDR1 reads DFQATT; CDR2 reads SNEGSKA (reference sequence). CDR3 loop: CSGPEVDTQYF. The CDR3, as DNA: TGCAGTGGCCCCGAGGTAGATACGCAGTATTTT.

This clonotype has a handful of counts. The chain carries TRBV29-1 and TRBJ2-7; 13 bases map to TRBD2. Germline values: CDR1 SQVTM, CDR2 ANQGSEA. The trim removed 0 bases at V and 6 bases at J, leaving 14 bases unmatched. This CDR3 is 18 amino acids long. DNA for the CDR3: TGCAGCGTTGAAGATCCCTCGGGACTAGCGGGATTAAAGGGCGAGCAGTACTTC. Amino acid sequence: CSVEDPSGLAGLKGEQYF.

This clonotype was picked up many times. This chain links TRBV20-1 with TRBJ2-1; 7 nucleotides line up with TRBD2. The CDR3 contains 15 residues. Germline V gene sequence: CDR1 DFQATT, CDR2 SNEGSKA (reference sequence). Losses at the gene ends were 1 base for V and 0 bases for J; bases not matched to a gene: 3. The CDR3 sequence: CSARGGGSSYNEQFF. The DNA for the CDR3 is TGCAGTGCTAGAGGGGGGGGGAGCTCCTACAATGAGCAGTTCTTC.

This chain links TRBV7-9 with TRBJ2-4; D is uncertain. V lost 3 bases, J lost 1 base, and 10 bases lay in between. CDR1 SEHNR and CDR2 FQNEAQ come from the germline V gene (reference sequence). The CDR3 length is 15 residues. Here the CDR3 reads CASSLSSVAKNIQYF. CDR3 nucleotides: TGTGCCAGCAGCTTGTCGTCCGTGGCCAAAAACATTCAGTACTTC.

Of note for this clonotype: A single base separates this from a much larger clone, so it may be a read error. This rearrangement joins TRBV29-1 to TRBJ2-5; D ambiguous. The J call may be faulty, since TRBJ2-1 better matches the DNA end. This CDR3 contains 14 residues. The V gene's germline CDR1 is SQVTM and CDR2 ANQGSEA. CDR3 residues: CSVEPEKGLSEQFF. The CDR3 DNA reads as TGCAGCGTTGAACCAGAGAAGGGATTAAGTGAGCAGTTCTTC.

CDR3 sequence (DNA): TGTGCCAGCAGCCGGACTAGCGGGAGGGCCCAGGACAATGAGCAGTTCTTC. Protein: CASSRTSGRAQDNEQFF. The chain combines TRBV6-5 with TRBJ2-1, with 15 bases that match TRBD2. This CDR3 comprises 17 residues. Germline V lookup: CDR1 MNHEY, CDR2 SVGAGI. V gave up 6 bases and J gave up 5 bases; unmatched junction bases: 8.

The chain joins TRBV7-9 to TRBJ1-1; 8 bases map to TRBD1. CDR1 SEHNR and CDR2 FQNEAQ come from the germline V gene (reference sequence). This CDR3 contains 12 residues. V was pared by 6 bases and J by 8 bases, with 5 bases of the junction left unmatched. The CDR3 here is CASSLDRDEAFF. DNA for the CDR3: TGTGCCAGCAGTCTGGACAGGGACGAAGCTTTCTTT.

The chain recombines TRBV3-1 with TRBJ2-7, with D tentatively TRBD1 (6 bases). Germline lookup yields CDR1 LGHDT and CDR2 YNNKEL (reference sequence). This CDR3 spans 17 amino acids. The V end lost 0 bases, the J end lost 0 bases, and 15 bases lay between the germline ends. Here the CDR3 DNA reads TGTGCCAGCAGCCAAGAAGGCTTCGGGACATCCTCCTACGAGCAGTACTTC. Translating it yields CASSQEGFGTSSYEQYF.

This clonotype was detected ten times or more. The chain joins TRBV7-6 to TRBJ1-3, with a possible D match to TRBD1 (5 bases). Trimming left V 5 bases short and J 0 bases short, with 14 bases between. This CDR3 has 16 amino acids. Germline-derived CDR1 and CDR2 are SGHVS and FNYEAQ. CDR3 amino acids: CASSRSRDHSGNTIYF. CDR3 nucleotides: TGTGCCAGCAGCCGCAGCAGGGACCACTCTGGAAACACCATATATTTT.

This clonotype was counted only a few times. This rearrangement joins TRBV5-1 to TRBJ2-5; 8 bases agree with TRBD2. J lost 4 bases, V lost 5 bases, and 7 bases had no gene match. From germline, CDR1 is SGHRS and CDR2 YFSETQ. The CDR3 covers 14 residues. The CDR3 here is CASRTGGPPETQYF. The CDR3 nucleotides are TGCGCCAGCAGGACGGGAGGGCCCCCAGAGACCCAGTACTTC.

This clonotype was seen more than once but under ten times. The J gene is TRBJ1-2, the V gene TRBV25-1; 7 bases agree with TRBD1. The germline gives CDR1 MGHDK, CDR2 SYGVNS. Trimming took 5 bases from V and 8 from J; bases not matched to a gene: 8. This CDR3 has 13 residues. CDR3 sequence reads: CASSSGTEGGYTF. The CDR3 bases are TGTGCCAGCAGTTCCGGGACAGAGGGAGGCTACACCTTC.

This clonotype showed up just a few times. The rearrangement joins TRBV5-5 to TRBJ2-5; no reliable D call. Trimming pared 0 bases from V and 5 bases from J, leaving 8 bases between. The CDR3 has 13 residues. Germline assignment: CDR1 SGHKS and CDR2 YYEKEE (reference sequence). The CDR3 here is CASSLAVWETQYF. CDR3 nucleotides: TGTGCCAGCAGCTTGGCCGTTTGGGAGACCCAGTACTTC.

The V call is TRBV5-1, the J call TRBJ1-4, with 7 bases lining up with TRBD1. V lost 5 bases to trimming and J lost 4 bases; unmatched junction nucleotides: 8. Looked up from germline, CDR1 is SGHRS and CDR2 is YFSETQ. CDR3 size: 15 residues. This CDR3 reads CASRTGRGFNEKLFF. The CDR3 nucleotides read TGCGCCAGCAGAACGGGCAGGGGGTTTAATGAAAAACTGTTTTTT. Full variable domain (outside the CDR3, taken from reference TRBV5-1 and TRBJ1-4): KAGVTQTPRYLIKTRGQQVTLSCSPISGHRSVSWYQQTPGQGLQFLFEYFSETQRNKGNFPGRFSGRQFSNSRSEMNVSTLELGDSALYLCASRTGRGFNEKLFFGSGTQLSVL.

The genes are TRBV28 and TRBJ1-1; a weak D match, TRBD1 (6 bases). Germline CDR1 and CDR2: MDHEN and SYDVKM. The CDR3 spans 17 residues. V gave up 7 bases and J gave up 3 bases, with 24 bases separating them. CDR3 sequence reads: CASKEAAPGESYTEAFF. Here the CDR3 DNA reads TGTGCCAGCAAGGAGGCAGCGCCAGGGGAATCTTACACTGAAGCTTTCTTT.

The V call is TRBV12-3 or TRBV12-4, the J call TRBJ1-3; possible D gene TRBD1, 5 bases. V was shortened by 6 bases and J by 3 bases, with 12 bases between the two germline ends. This CDR3 is built from 14 residues. The CDR3 loop is CASRDKNFGNTIYF. CDR3 nucleotide sequence: TGTGCCAGCAGGGACAAGAACTTTGGAAACACCATATATTTT.

This chain connects TRBV5-6 to TRBJ2-1, with D possibly matching TRBD2 (7 bases). In germline, CDR1 is SGHDT, CDR2 YYEEEE. The CDR3 extends over 15 amino acids. V lost 4 bases, J lost 3 bases, and 14 bases lay in between. The CDR3 sequence is CASSPMRGHYNEQFF. Written as DNA, the CDR3 is TGTGCCAGCAGCCCCATGCGGGGGCACTACAATGAGCAGTTCTTC.